This T cell receptor beta chain was identified in a study of a mutant IDH1 vaccine in newly diagnosed glioma. Remarks on this clone: Its matching antigen is unknown.

The CDR3 runs 13 residues. V lost 2 bases and J lost 6, with 12 bases in between. The germline V gene has CDR1 SGHDT and CDR2 YYEEEE. The time point denotes: week 47, end of study. Doses of 300 ug of mutant IDH1 20-mer peptide were given with topical imiquimod. The method was immunoSEQ multiplex PCR; TCRdb's version includes in-frame clones alone and lacks a portion of them. The sample carries approximately 50,000 clones, roughly four fifths recorded once. This receptor was identified in a woman in her forties or fifties with glioma. This material consisted of PBMCs, taken from a glioma patient whose treatment included an IDH1 peptide vaccine. This chain uses TRBV5-6 with TRBJ2-7, with D possibly TRBD1 on 5 matching bases. This CDR3 reads CASSLPGAGEQYF. CDR3 sequence (DNA): TGTGCCAGCAGCTTACCTGGGGCAGGCGAGCAGTACTTC.